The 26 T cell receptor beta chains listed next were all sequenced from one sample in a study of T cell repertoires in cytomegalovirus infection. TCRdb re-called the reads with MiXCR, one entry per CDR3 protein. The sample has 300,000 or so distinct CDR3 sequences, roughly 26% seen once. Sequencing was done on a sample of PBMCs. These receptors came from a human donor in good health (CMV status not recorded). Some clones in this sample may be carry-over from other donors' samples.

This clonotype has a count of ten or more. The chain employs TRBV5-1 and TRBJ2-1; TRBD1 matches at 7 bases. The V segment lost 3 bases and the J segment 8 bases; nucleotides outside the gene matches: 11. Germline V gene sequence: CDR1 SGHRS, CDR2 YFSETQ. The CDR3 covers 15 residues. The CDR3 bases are TGCGCCAGCAGCTACACCGGGACAGCAGGGGATGAGCAGTTCTTC. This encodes CASSYTGTAGDEQFF.

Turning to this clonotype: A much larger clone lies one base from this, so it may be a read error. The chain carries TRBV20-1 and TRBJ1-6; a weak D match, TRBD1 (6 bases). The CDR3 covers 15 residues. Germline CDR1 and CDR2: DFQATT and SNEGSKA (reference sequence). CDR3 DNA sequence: TGCAGTGCTAGAGTAGGCACAGGGAGGAGATCACCCCTCCAATTT. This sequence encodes CSARVGTGRRSPLQF.

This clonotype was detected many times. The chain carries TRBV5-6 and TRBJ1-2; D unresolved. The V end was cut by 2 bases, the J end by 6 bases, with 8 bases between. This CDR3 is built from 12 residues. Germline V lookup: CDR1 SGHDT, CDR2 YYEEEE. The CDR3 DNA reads TGTGCCAGCAGCTTCGGTTACGATGGCTACACCTTC. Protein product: CASSFGYDGYTF.

CDR3 in DNA: TGCAGTGCTAGTGATGGGGCCAAAAACATTCAGTACTTC. This sequence encodes CSASDGAKNIQYF. This chain links TRBV20-1 with TRBJ2-4, with D unclear. The CDR3 extends over 13 amino acids. Looked up from germline, CDR1 is DFQATT and CDR2 is SNEGSKA (reference sequence). Trimming took 3 bases from V and 1 from J, leaving 7 bases between them.

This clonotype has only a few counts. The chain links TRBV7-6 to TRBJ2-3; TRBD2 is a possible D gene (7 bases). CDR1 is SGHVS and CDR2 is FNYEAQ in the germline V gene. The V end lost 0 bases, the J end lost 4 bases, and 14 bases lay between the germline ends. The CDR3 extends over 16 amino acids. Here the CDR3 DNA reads TGTGCCAGCAGCTTAGCGACTAGGGGGAGGGCAGATACGCAGTATTTT. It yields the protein CASSLATRGRADTQYF. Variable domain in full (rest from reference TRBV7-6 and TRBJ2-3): GAGVSQSPRYKVTKRGQDVALRCDPISGHVSLYWYRQALGQGPEFLTYFNYEAQQDKSGLPNDRFSAERPEGSISTLTIQRTEQRDSAMYRCASSLATRGRADTQYFGPGTRLTVL.

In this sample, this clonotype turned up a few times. The CDR3 DNA sequence: TGTGCCAGTAGTCCCCTGGGTAGCGGGGGCTCCTACGAGCAGTACTTC. Encoded protein: CASSPLGSGGSYEQYF. This chain joins TRBV19 and TRBJ2-7; 9 nucleotides align to TRBD2. Germline loops: CDR1 LNHDA, CDR2 SQIVND (reference sequence). V was pared by 5 bases and J by 0 bases, with 8 bases of the junction left unmatched. The CDR3 totals 16 residues.

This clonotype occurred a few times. CDR3 sequence: CASSPLRSGTGELFF. In nucleotides, the CDR3 is TGTGCCAGCAGCCCGCTTAGGAGCGGCACCGGGGAGCTGTTTTTT. The chain has TRBV11-2 and TRBJ2-2, with TRBD2 as a possible D gene (5 bases). V was cut by 5 bases and J by 4 bases, with 14 bases left in between. The CDR3 is 15 amino acids. Germline values: CDR1 SGHAT, CDR2 FQNNGV.

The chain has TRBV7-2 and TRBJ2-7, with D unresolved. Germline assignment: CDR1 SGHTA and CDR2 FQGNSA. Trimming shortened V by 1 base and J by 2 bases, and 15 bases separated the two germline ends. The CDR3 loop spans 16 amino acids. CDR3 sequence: CASSLDGGPFTYEQYF. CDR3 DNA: TGTGCCAGCAGCTTAGATGGCGGACCCTTTACCTACGAGCAGTACTTC.

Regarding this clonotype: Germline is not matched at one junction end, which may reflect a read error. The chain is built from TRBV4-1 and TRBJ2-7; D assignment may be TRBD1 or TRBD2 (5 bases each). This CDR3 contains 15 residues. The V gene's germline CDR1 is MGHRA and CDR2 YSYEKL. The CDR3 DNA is TGTGCCAGCAGCGGACCCGGGACGGGAACCTACGAGCAGTACTTC. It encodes CASSGPGTGTYEQYF.

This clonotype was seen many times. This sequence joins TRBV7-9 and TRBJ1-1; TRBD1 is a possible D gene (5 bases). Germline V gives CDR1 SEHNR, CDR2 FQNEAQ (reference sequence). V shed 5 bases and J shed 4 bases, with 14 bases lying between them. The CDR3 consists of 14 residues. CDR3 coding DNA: TGTGCCAGCAGCCCGTTTCAGGGCGGCACTGAAGCTTTCTTT. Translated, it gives CASSPFQGGTEAFF.

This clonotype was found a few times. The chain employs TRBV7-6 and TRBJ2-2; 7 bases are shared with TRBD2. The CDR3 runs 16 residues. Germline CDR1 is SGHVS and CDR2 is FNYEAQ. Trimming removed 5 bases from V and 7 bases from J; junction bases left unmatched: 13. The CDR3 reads CASSPSFRGSLGELFF. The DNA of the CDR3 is TGTGCCAGCAGCCCCTCTTTTCGCGGGAGTCTCGGGGAGCTGTTTTTT.

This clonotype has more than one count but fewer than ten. CDR3 region: CASSLSWGRNQPQHF. CDR3 in DNA: TGTGCCAGCAGTTTATCGTGGGGTCGCAATCAGCCCCAGCATTTT. The rearrangement uses TRBV27 and TRBJ1-5; D call uncertain. The CDR3 spans 15 residues. CDR1 MNHEY and CDR2 SMNVEV come from the germline V gene (reference sequence). Trimming pared 0 bases from V and 2 bases from J, leaving 8 bases between.

The chain's CDR3 is CASSYRRGETQYF. The CDR3 DNA sequence: TGTGCCAGCAGTTACCGGAGGGGAGAGACCCAGTACTTC. The J gene is TRBJ2-5, the V gene TRBV6-5, with D perhaps matching TRBD2 (6 bases). Trimming pared 2 bases from V and 4 bases from J, leaving 8 bases between. Germline loops: CDR1 MNHEY, CDR2 SVGAGI. This CDR3 has 13 residues.

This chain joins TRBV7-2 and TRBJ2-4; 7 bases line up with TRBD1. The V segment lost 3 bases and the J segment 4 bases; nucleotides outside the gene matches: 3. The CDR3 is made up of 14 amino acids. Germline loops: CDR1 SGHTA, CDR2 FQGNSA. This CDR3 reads CASSFDRAKNIQYF. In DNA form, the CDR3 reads TGTGCCAGCAGCTTCGACAGGGCTAAAAACATTCAGTACTTC.

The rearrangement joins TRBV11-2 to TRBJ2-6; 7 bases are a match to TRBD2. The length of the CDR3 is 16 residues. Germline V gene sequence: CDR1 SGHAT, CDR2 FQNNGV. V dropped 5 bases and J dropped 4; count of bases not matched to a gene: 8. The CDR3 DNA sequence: TGTGCCAGCAGCCCTACGGCGGGGGTCGGGGCCAACGTCCTGACTTTC. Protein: CASSPTAGVGANVLTF.

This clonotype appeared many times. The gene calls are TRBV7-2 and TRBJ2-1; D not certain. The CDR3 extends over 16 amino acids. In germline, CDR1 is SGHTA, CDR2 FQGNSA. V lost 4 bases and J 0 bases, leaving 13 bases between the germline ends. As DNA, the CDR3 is TGTGCCAGCAGCTATCCGACGGGTATCTCCTACAATGAGCAGTTCTTC. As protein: CASSYPTGISYNEQFF.

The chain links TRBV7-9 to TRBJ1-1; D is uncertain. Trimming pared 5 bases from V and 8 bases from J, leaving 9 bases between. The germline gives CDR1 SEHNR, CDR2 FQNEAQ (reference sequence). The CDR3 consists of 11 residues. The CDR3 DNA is TGTGCCAGCAGCGCTGGAGTGGAAGCTTTCTTT. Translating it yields CASSAGVEAFF.

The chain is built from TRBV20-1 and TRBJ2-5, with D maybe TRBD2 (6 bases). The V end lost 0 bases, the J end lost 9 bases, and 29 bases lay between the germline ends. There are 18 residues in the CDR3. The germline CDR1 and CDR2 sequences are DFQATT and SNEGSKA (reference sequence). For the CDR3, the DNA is TGCAGTGCTAGAGATTCATACCGGGGGTCTATATCGGGTAGGGCCCAGTACTTC. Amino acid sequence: CSARDSYRGSISGRAQYF.

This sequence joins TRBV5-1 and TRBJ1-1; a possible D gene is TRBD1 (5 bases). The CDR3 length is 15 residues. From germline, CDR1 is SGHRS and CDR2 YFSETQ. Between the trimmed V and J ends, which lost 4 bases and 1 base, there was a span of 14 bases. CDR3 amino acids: CASSTAGTANTEAFF. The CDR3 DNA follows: TGCGCCAGCAGCACCGCCGGGACGGCGAACACTGAAGCTTTCTTT.

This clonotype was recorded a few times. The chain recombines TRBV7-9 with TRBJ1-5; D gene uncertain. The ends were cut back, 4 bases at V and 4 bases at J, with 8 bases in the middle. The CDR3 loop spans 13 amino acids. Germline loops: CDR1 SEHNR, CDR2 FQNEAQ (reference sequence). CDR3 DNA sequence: TGTGCCAGCAGCTCCATAGGGAATCAGCCCCAGCATTTT. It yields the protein CASSSIGNQPQHF.

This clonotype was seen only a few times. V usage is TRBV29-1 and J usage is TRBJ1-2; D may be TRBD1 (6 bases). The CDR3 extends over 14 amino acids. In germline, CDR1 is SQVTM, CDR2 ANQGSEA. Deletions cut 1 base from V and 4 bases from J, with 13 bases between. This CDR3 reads CSVEGGGRGYGYTF. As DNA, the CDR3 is TGCAGCGTTGAAGGGGGGGGCAGGGGCTATGGCTACACCTTC.

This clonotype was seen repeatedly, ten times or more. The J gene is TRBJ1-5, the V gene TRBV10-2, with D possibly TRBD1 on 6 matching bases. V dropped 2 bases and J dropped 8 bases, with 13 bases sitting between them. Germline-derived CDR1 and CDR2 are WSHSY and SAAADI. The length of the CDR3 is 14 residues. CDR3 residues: CASSEHRASEPQHF. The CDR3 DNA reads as TGCGCCAGCAGTGAGCACAGGGCCTCGGAGCCCCAGCATTTT.

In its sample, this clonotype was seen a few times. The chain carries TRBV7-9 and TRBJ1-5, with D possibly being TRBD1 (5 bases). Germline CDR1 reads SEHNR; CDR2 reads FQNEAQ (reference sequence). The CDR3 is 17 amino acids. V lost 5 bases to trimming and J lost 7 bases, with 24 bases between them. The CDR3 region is CASSHGPGRNLNQPQHF. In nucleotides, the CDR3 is TGTGCCAGCAGCCATGGTCCAGGGAGAAACCTAAACCAGCCCCAGCATTTT.

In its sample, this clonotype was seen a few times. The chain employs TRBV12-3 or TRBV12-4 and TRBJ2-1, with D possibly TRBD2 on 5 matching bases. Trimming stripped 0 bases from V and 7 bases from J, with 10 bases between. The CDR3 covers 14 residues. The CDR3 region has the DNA TGTGCCAGCAGTTTAGCGGGAGTCGAAAATGAGCAGTTCTTC. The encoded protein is CASSLAGVENEQFF.

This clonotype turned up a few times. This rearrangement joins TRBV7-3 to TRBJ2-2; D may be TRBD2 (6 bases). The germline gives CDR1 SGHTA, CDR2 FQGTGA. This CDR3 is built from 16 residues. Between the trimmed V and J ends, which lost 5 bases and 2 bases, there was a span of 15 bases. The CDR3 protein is CASSPGPRGNTGELFF. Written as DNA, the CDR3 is TGTGCCAGCAGCCCCGGGCCGCGGGGTAACACCGGGGAGCTGTTTTTT.

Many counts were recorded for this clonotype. In DNA form, the CDR3 reads TGTGCCAGCAGCTTAGCCCGAGGACTCTTCGGCGGGGAGCTGTTTTTT. Residues: CASSLARGLFGGELFF. The genes are TRBV7-2 and TRBJ2-2; D might be TRBD2 (5 bases). V was pared by 0 bases and J by 7 bases, with 15 bases between. There are 16 residues in the CDR3. Germline-derived CDR1 and CDR2 are SGHTA and FQGNSA.